This T cell receptor beta chain was documented in a study of shared clonotypes between healthy human individuals. Findings and limits, study-wide: Larger estimated richness was generally seen in naive subsets than in memory subsets. Clonotype sharing levels among donors were expected to vary with sequencing depth.

On this clone: Antigen unknown.

This CDR3 comprises 11 residues. The germline V gene has CDR1 GTSNPN and CDR2 SVGIG (reference sequence). Using immunoSEQ multiplex PCR, the repertoire was profiled, and TCRdb retains in-frame clones only, with some absent. This sample has around 700,000 clones, with 73% found just once. This TCR was sampled from a woman in her 30s in good health. The sequencing sample was made of memory CD4+ T cells sorted from blood. Subset here: CD45RA-negative fraction. This chain connects TRBV30 to TRBJ2-5; D gene ambiguous. The tail of the sequence fits TRBJ2-7 better, so the J call may be wrong. The CDR3 reads CAWSLLSEQYF. The CDR3 DNA follows: TGTGCCTGGAGTCTCTTATCCGAGCAGTACTTC.